The next 23 T cell receptor beta chains were all read from a single sample in a study of T cell responses to AZD1222 COVID-19 vaccine. Only in-frame clones appear in the TCRdb table, and some are missing; sequencing was by immunoSEQ multiplex PCR. The sample holds over 100,000 clones; approximately 91% are singletons and the top ten take 4.5%. The sequenced sample was peripheral blood, obtained on day 0 of AZD1222 vaccination. The receptor set was obtained from an adult in good health.

The CDR3 spells CATRRGTNTGELFF. In nucleotides, the CDR3 is TGTGCCACGAGGCGGGGAACGAACACCGGGGAGCTGTTTTTT. V and J are TRBV4-2 and TRBJ2-2; D is perhaps TRBD2 (6 bases). The CDR3 spans 14 residues. V was pared by 10 bases and J by 0 bases, with 12 bases between. Germline assignment: CDR1 LGHNA and CDR2 YNFKEQ.

This clone was recorded once. This rearrangement joins TRBV2 to TRBJ2-5; 9 bases agree with TRBD1. CDR1 is SNHLY and CDR2 is FYNNEI in the germline V gene. The CDR3 totals 15 residues. V lost 4 bases to trimming and J lost 5 bases; unmatched junction nucleotides: 8. The CDR3 sequence is CASSVIQGAGETQYF. Written as DNA, the CDR3 is TGTGCCAGCAGTGTTATACAGGGGGCTGGTGAGACCCAGTACTTC.

The chain employs TRBV19 and TRBJ1-5, with D possibly matching TRBD1 (6 bases). This CDR3 contains 14 residues. V was pared by 8 bases and J by 2 bases, with 13 bases between. Germline CDR1 and CDR2: LNHDA and SQIVND (reference sequence). In DNA, the CDR3 is TGTGCCAGTCAGACAGGTATAGGCAATCAGCCCCAGCATTTT. Translation gives CASQTGIGNQPQHF.

The chain carries TRBV19 and TRBJ2-3; the D is unclear. Germline assignment: CDR1 LNHDA and CDR2 SQIVND (reference sequence). Trimming left V 2 bases short and J 2 bases short, with 11 bases between. CDR3 length: 15 residues. DNA of the CDR3: TGTGCCAGTAGTATATACCACCGTTCCACAGATACGCAGTATTTT. Protein sequence: CASSIYHRSTDTQYF.

CDR3 loop: CASSTGGSGANVLTF. The CDR3 coding sequence is TGTGCCAGTAGTACGGGCGGCTCTGGGGCCAACGTCCTGACTTTC. This chain joins TRBV19 and TRBJ2-6; D gene uncertain. CDR3 length equals 15 residues. The V end lost 4 bases, the J end lost 0 bases, and 7 bases lay between the germline ends. Germline lookup yields CDR1 LNHDA and CDR2 SQIVND (reference sequence).

The V and J genes are TRBV24-1 and TRBJ2-1; 9 bases are a match to TRBD1. The CDR3 spans 13 residues. Germline values: CDR1 KGHDR, CDR2 SFDVKD. The junction had 9 bases not matched to a gene; V was cut back by 9 bases and J by 10 bases. The CDR3 protein is CATLDRGAKEQFF. CDR3 DNA sequence: TGTGCCACCCTGGACAGGGGTGCCAAGGAGCAGTTCTTC.

The chain has TRBV9 and TRBJ1-2; 10 nucleotides line up with TRBD1. The V gene's germline CDR1 is SGDLS and CDR2 YYNGEE. There are 13 residues in the CDR3. Trimming at V came to 4 bases and at J to 10 bases, leaving 7 bases not matched to a gene. The CDR3, as DNA: TGTGCCAGCAGCACCACGGGACAGGGGATCTACACCTTC. Amino acid sequence: CASSTTGQGIYTF.

The chain combines TRBV6-5 with TRBJ2-7; possible D gene TRBD2, 5 bases. Trimming took 0 bases from V and 2 from J, leaving 11 bases between them. This CDR3 region has 15 residues. Germline lookup yields CDR1 MNHEY and CDR2 SVGAGI. CDR3: CASSYSMGAAYEQYF. The CDR3 DNA sequence: TGTGCCAGCAGTTACTCGATGGGAGCCGCCTACGAGCAGTACTTC.

Note on this clone: Other DNA sequences in this sample translate to the same CDR3. The V and J genes are TRBV9 and TRBJ2-6; D gene ambiguous. Trimming stripped 0 bases from V and 1 base from J, with 2 bases between. Germline CDR1 reads SGDLS; CDR2 reads YYNGEE. The length of the CDR3 is 14 residues. The CDR3 reads CASSVGSGANVLTF. The CDR3 nucleotides are TGTGCCAGCAGCGTAGGTTCTGGGGCCAACGTCCTGACTTTC.

This chain connects TRBV6-2 or TRBV6-3 to TRBJ1-1; D gene ambiguous. Germline values: CDR1 MNHEY, CDR2 SVGEGT. This CDR3 region has 15 residues. Trimming cost V 2 bases and J 3 bases, with 13 bases left between them. CDR3 sequence: CASSYPPSKDTEAFF. In DNA form, the CDR3 reads TGTGCCAGCAGTTACCCCCCCAGTAAGGACACTGAAGCTTTCTTT.

The chain employs TRBV7-9 and TRBJ1-5; 9 bases line up with TRBD1. CDR1 and CDR2 from the germline V gene are SEHNR and FQNEAQ (reference sequence). This CDR3 has 14 residues. With V trimmed by 5 bases and J by 4 bases, 3 bases remained unmatched. The CDR3 coding sequence is TGTGCCAGCAGCCGAGGACAGGGGAATCAGCCCCAGCATTTT. Protein sequence: CASSRGQGNQPQHF.

The rearrangement links TRBV9 to TRBJ2-3; tentatively, D is TRBD2 (7 bases). This CDR3 comprises 13 residues. Germline CDR1 SGDLS, CDR2 YYNGEE. The ends were cut back, 6 bases at V and 13 bases at J, with 21 bases in the middle. For the CDR3, the DNA is TGTGCCAGCAACCAAAGGGGGGGAGTCGAAAAGTATTTT. Its protein product is CASNQRGGVEKYF.

The chain links TRBV5-4 to TRBJ1-1, with TRBD1 matching over 8 bases. Germline V CDR1 and CDR2: SGHNT, YYREEE (reference sequence). This CDR3 is 14 amino acids long. V trimming: 4 bases; J trimming: 8 bases; junction bases outside the gene matches: 10. This CDR3 reads CASSLGQGIREAFF. CDR3 bases: TGTGCCAGCAGCCTCGGACAGGGAATTAGGGAAGCTTTCTTT.

The chain carries TRBV7-3 and TRBJ2-7; 10 bases map to TRBD1. After removal of 5 bases from V and 7 bases from J, the junction contained 5 bases not matched to a gene. This CDR3 is 13 amino acids long. CDR1 is SGHTA and CDR2 is FQGTGA in the germline V gene. The CDR3 DNA reads as TGTGCCAGCAGCCACGGACAGGGGGAAGAGCAGTACTTC. It specifies CASSHGQGEEQYF. The variable domain in full, with the rest retrieved from reference TRBV7-3 and TRBJ2-7, is GAGVSQTPSNKVTEKGKYVELRCDPISGHTALYWYRQSLGQGPEFLIYFQGTGAADDSGLPNDRFFAVRPEGSVSTLKIQRTERGDSAVYLCASSHGQGEEQYFGPGTRLTVT.

J is TRBJ1-4 and V is TRBV4-1, with D maybe TRBD1 (5 bases). This CDR3 contains 14 residues. V dropped 1 base and J dropped 5 bases, with 8 bases sitting between them. Germline assignment: CDR1 MGHRA and CDR2 YSYEKL. For the CDR3, the DNA is TGCGCCAGCAGCCAAGGGGGGTTCAATGAAAAACTGTTTTTT. As protein: CASSQGGFNEKLFF.

The genes are TRBV7-2 and TRBJ1-5; 8 bases match TRBD1. CDR3 length equals 14 residues. Trimming cost V 6 bases and J 3 bases; bases outside gene matches: 4. Germline assignment: CDR1 SGHTA and CDR2 FQGNSA. CDR3 DNA: TGTGCCAGCAGTATGACAGGGGCCAATCAGCCCCAGCATTTT. This gives the protein CASSMTGANQPQHF. The full variable domain, with the rest looked up from reference TRBV7-2 and TRBJ1-5, is GAGVSQSPSNKVTEKGKDVELRCDPISGHTALYWYRQSLGQGLEFLIYFQGNSAPDKSGLPSDRFSAERTGGSVSTLTIQRTQQEDSAVYLCASSMTGANQPQHFGDGTRLSIL.

This sequence joins TRBV27 and TRBJ1-1; D is unresolved. In germline, CDR1 is MNHEY, CDR2 SMNVEV (reference sequence). The CDR3 contains 15 residues. V gave up 6 bases and J gave up 0 bases, with 14 bases separating them. The CDR3 here is CASSSLGRMNTEAFF. CDR3 sequence (DNA): TGTGCCAGCAGCTCCCTAGGACGAATGAACACTGAAGCTTTCTTT.

The CDR3 reads CASSYRGWADTQYF. The CDR3 DNA follows: TGTGCCAGCAGTTACAGGGGATGGGCAGATACGCAGTATTTT. The chain recombines TRBV6-5 with TRBJ2-3; D is perhaps TRBD1 (5 bases). In germline, CDR1 is MNHEY, CDR2 SVGAGI. Trimming removed 2 bases at V and 4 bases at J, with 10 bases between. The CDR3 covers 14 residues.

The rearrangement joins TRBV28 to TRBJ1-6, with 8 bases fitting TRBD1. CDR1 is MDHEN, CDR2 SYDVKM, per germline. With V trimmed by 5 bases and J by 7 bases, 7 bases remained unmatched. The CDR3 contains 15 residues. In nucleotides, the CDR3 is TGTGCCAGCAGTCCGCTGACAGGGGCGAATTCACCCCTCCACTTT. This codes for CASSPLTGANSPLHF.

The gene calls are TRBV19 and TRBJ1-5, with 12 bases matching TRBD1. The CDR3 length is 18 residues. Germline CDR1 is LNHDA and CDR2 is SQIVND (reference sequence). Trimming took 6 bases from V and 2 from J; bases not matched to a gene: 11. The DNA for the CDR3 is TGTGCCAGTAGCACCGGGACAGGGGGCGTTAGGGGCAATCAGCCCCAGCATTTT. Protein sequence: CASSTGTGGVRGNQPQHF.

CDR3 nucleotide sequence: TGTGCCAGTAGTAGGCAGGCCGGCTCTGGGGCCAACGTCCTGACTTTC. It codes for CASSRQAGSGANVLTF. The chain uses TRBV19 and TRBJ2-6; D is undetermined. Trimming stripped 4 bases from V and 0 bases from J, with 10 bases between. The CDR3 extends over 16 amino acids. Germline V gene lookup returns CDR1 LNHDA and CDR2 SQIVND (reference sequence).

Of note for this clone: Mismatch with germline at one junction end may stem from a read error. This rearrangement joins TRBV27 to TRBJ1-6; a possible D gene is TRBD1 (5 bases). Germline lookup yields CDR1 MNHEY and CDR2 SMNVEV (reference sequence). The CDR3 consists of 13 residues. CDR3 in amino acids: CASRFQGDSPLHF. In DNA, the CDR3 is TGTGCCAGCCGTTTCCAAGGGGATTCACCCCTCCACTTT.

The chain uses TRBV6-4 and TRBJ1-2; no firm D call. Germline assignment: CDR1 MRHNA and CDR2 SNTAGT. The CDR3 consists of 11 residues. Trimming shortened V by 6 bases and J by 5 bases, and 7 bases separated the two germline ends. Here the CDR3 reads CASSAGYGYTF. Written as DNA, the CDR3 is TGTGCCAGCAGCGCCGGGTATGGCTACACCTTC.